These T cell receptor beta chains were read from a single sample in a study of control samples from healthy donors and cancer patients. Assay used: immunoSEQ multiplex PCR; TCRdb lists only in-frame clones, some missing. Of 65,000 to 95,000 clones in the sample, around 87% were seen once. The sequencing input was blood. Source of these receptors: a man between 45 and 60 years old in good health. Each CDR3 is given with its conserved first and last residue. Fields, in order: clone size, V gene, J gene, D gene, CDR3 protein, CDR3 DNA. The D gene is left open where the match is weak. Only part of the rows carry a size: once, few, many, or a class if the clone is expanded.

-	TRBV6-4	TRBJ1-5	-	CASSPRGPFYSNQPQHF	TGTGCCAGCAGTCCCCGAGGTCCGTTCTATAGCAATCAGCCCCAGCATTTT
once	TRBV13	TRBJ1-4	-	CASSPGSNEKLFF	TGTGCCAGCAGCCCGGGGAGTAATGAAAAACTGTTTTTT
-	TRBV10-1	TRBJ2-3	-	CASRDSYTDTQYF	TGCGCCAGCCGGGACTCTTACACAGATACGCAGTATTTT
-	TRBV11-1	TRBJ1-1	TRBD1	CASSPRDRIHTEAFF	TGTGCCAGCAGCCCCCGGGACAGAATTCACACTGAAGCTTTCTTT
-	TRBV5-4	TRBJ2-5	TRBD2	CASSLGAAGGRETQYF	TGTGCCAGCAGCTTGGGGGCAGCGGGGGGCAGGGAGACCCAGTACTTC
-	TRBV18	TRBJ1-6	TRBD1	CASSQGQELDSPLHF	TGTGCCAGCTCACAAGGACAGGAACTTGATTCACCCCTCCACTTT
once	TRBV7-3	TRBJ2-3	TRBD2	CASSDTGGSTDTQYF	TGTGCCAGCAGCGATACGGGGGGGAGCACAGATACGCAGTATTTT
few	TRBV20-1	TRBJ2-3	-	CSASIRTWSTDTQYF	TGCAGTGCTAGTATCCGGACCTGGAGCACAGATACGCAGTATTTT
-	TRBV5-1	TRBJ2-1	TRBD2	CASSFQTSGKDNEQFF	TGCGCCAGCAGCTTCCAGACTAGCGGGAAGGACAATGAGCAGTTCTTC
-	TRBV24-1	TRBJ2-5	-	CATSETNRAETQYF	TGTGCCACCAGTGAAACGAACAGGGCAGAGACCCAGTACTTC
-	TRBV30	TRBJ2-3	TRBD2	CAWSGGLAGWSDTQYF	TGTGCCTGGAGTGGGGGACTAGCGGGATGGTCAGATACGCAGTATTTT
once	TRBV11-3	TRBJ2-3	TRBD2	CASSFAAGAGFDTQYF	TGTGCCAGCAGCTTTGCAGCGGGAGCGGGCTTTGATACGCAGTATTTT
-	TRBV5-8	TRBJ1-2	-	CASSPWRETNYGYTF	TGTGCCAGCAGCCCCTGGCGGGAGACTAACTATGGCTACACCTTC
-	TRBV6-4	TRBJ2-2	TRBD2	CASSRTSGGADTGELFF	TGTGCCAGCAGCCGGACTAGCGGGGGGGCCGACACCGGGGAGCTGTTTTTT
once	TRBV4-3	TRBJ1-5	-	CASSQEGHINQPQHF	TGCGCCAGCAGCCAAGAGGGCCACATCAATCAGCCCCAGCATTTT
-	TRBV18	TRBJ1-1	-	CASSPSRANTEAFF	TGTGCCAGCTCACCTTCCAGGGCTAACACTGAAGCTTTCTTT
few	TRBV7-9	TRBJ1-3	-	CASSLYLGRGNTIYF	TGTGCCAGCAGCTTATACCTAGGGAGGGGAAACACCATATATTTT
-	TRBV3-1/TRBV3-2	TRBJ1-4	-	CASSSPGEKLFF	TGTGCCAGCAGCTCGCCCGGTGAAAAACTGTTTTTT
once	TRBV5-1	TRBJ1-1	-	CASSPFARVGNTEAFF	TGCGCCAGCAGCCCTTTTGCGCGGGTAGGGAACACTGAAGCTTTCTTT
-	TRBV2	TRBJ1-2	TRBD1	CASSFMDRVGGYTF	TGTGCCAGCAGTTTTATGGACAGGGTCGGTGGCTACACCTTC
once	TRBV14	TRBJ2-1	TRBD2	CASSRGVSGRFLEQFF	TGTGCCAGCAGCCGAGGGGTTAGCGGGAGGTTTTTGGAGCAGTTCTTC
-	TRBV10-2	TRBJ2-3	-	CASREGEDTQYF	TGCGCCAGCAGGGAGGGAGAGGATACGCAGTATTTT
-	TRBV28	TRBJ2-3	-	CASSSRGVGTDTQYF	TGTGCCAGCAGTTCCCGCGGGGTGGGCACAGATACGCAGTATTTT
-	TRBV19	TRBJ1-4	-	CASSLRGLGTNEKLFF	TGTGCCAGTAGTCTCCGGGGCCTAGGAACTAATGAAAAACTGTTTTTT
-	TRBV7-9	TRBJ2-7	TRBD2	CASSGVPAASGKFEQYF	TGTGCCAGCAGCGGAGTCCCCGCGGCTAGCGGAAAATTCGAGCAGTACTTC
once	TRBV11-2	TRBJ2-2	-	CASSSLQGGTGELFF	TGTGCCAGCAGCTCTTTACAGGGAGGCACCGGGGAGCTGTTTTTT
-	TRBV11-2	TRBJ1-5	-	CASSLRADNQPQHF	TGTGCCAGCAGCTTACGGGCGGACAATCAGCCCCAGCATTTT
-	TRBV9	TRBJ2-5	-	CASSVGGVATQYF	TGTGCCAGCAGCGTAGGCGGGGTTGCGACCCAGTACTTC
-	TRBV9	TRBJ2-1	-	CASSVAHGGLASGHEQFF	TGTGCCAGCAGCGTAGCTCATGGGGGTCTAGCGTCGGGCCATGAGCAGTTCTTC
-	TRBV2	TRBJ1-2	-	CASSEALPGAANYGYTF	TGTGCCAGCAGTGAAGCGCTTCCGGGTGCCGCTAACTATGGCTACACCTTC
-	TRBV30	TRBJ1-3	-	CAWSVQSGNTIYF	TGTGCCTGGAGTGTACAAAGTGGAAACACCATATATTTT